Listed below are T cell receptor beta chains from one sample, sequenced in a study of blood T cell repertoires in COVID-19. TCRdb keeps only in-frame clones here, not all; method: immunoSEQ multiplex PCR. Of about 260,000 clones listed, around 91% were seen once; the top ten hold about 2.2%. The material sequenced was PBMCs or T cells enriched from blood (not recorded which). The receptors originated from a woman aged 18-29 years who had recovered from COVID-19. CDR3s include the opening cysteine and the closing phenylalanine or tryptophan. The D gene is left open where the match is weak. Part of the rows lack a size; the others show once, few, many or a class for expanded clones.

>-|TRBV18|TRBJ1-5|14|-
CASSPRRGDQPQHF
TGTGCCAGCTCGCCAAGACGGGGGGATCAGCCCCAGCATTTT
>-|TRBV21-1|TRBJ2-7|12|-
CPRWGPVYEQYF
TGCCCGAGATGGGGGCCTGTTTACGAGCAGTACTTC
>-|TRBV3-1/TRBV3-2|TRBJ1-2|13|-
CASSQVQPYGYTF
TGTGCCAGCAGCCAAGTACAACCTTATGGCTACACCTTC
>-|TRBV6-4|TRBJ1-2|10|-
CAIARGGYTF
TGTGCTATCGCACGAGGGGGCTACACCTTC
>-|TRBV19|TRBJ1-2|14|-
CASRGTSSSGGYTF
TGTGCCAGTAGAGGGACTTCTAGCTCGGGGGGCTACACCTTC
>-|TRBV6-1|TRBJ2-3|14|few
CASSDGRGSDTQYF
TGTGCCAGCAGTGACGGTAGGGGGTCAGATACGCAGTATTTT
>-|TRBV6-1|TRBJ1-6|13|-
CASSEYSNSPLHF
TGTGCCAGCAGTGAATACAGTAACTCACCCCTCCACTTT
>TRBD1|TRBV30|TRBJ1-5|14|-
CAWTRQGSVQPQHF
TGTGCCTGGACCCGACAGGGAAGTGTTCAGCCCCAGCATTTT
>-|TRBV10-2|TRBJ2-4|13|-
CASSTGAKNIQYF
TGCGCCAGCAGCACGGGGGCCAAAAACATTCAGTACTTC
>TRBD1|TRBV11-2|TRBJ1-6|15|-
CASSPYQTGAVPLHF
TGTGCCAGCAGCCCATATCAGACAGGGGCGGTACCCCTCCACTTT
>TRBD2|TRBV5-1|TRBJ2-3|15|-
CASSLAAGGIDTQYF
TGCGCCAGCAGCTTGGCAGCGGGGGGAATAGATACGCAGTATTTT
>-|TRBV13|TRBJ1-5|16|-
CASSLGVAAFGQPQHF
TGTGCCAGCAGCTTAGGAGTGGCGGCCTTCGGTCAGCCCCAGCATTTT
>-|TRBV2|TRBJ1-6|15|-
CASRGGGGQESPLHF
TGTGCCAGCAGGGGGGGAGGGGGACAAGAATCACCCCTCCACTTT
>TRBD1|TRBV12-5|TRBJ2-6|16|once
CASGPGQGTGANVLTF
TGTGCTAGTGGGCCGGGACAGGGAACCGGGGCCAACGTCCTGACTTTC
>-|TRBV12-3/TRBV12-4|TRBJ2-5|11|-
CASSPGETQYF
TGTGCCAGCAGTCCAGGGGAGACCCAGTACTTC
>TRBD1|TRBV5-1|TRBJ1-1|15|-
CASNRGPGVNTEAFF
TGCGCCAGCAATAGGGGGCCAGGGGTGAACACTGAAGCTTTCTTT
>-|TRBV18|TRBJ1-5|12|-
CASSPPNQPQHF
TGTGCCAGCTCACCTCCAAATCAGCCCCAGCATTTT
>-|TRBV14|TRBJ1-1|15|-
CASSHKQGANTEAFF
TGTGCCAGCAGCCACAAACAGGGTGCGAACACTGAAGCTTTCTTT
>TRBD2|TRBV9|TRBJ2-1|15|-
CASLRRGGNYNEQFF
TGTGCCAGTCTGAGGAGGGGAGGGAACTACAATGAGCAGTTCTTC
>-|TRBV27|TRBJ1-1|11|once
CASRGTSEAFF
TGTGCCAGCAGAGGGACATCTGAAGCTTTCTTT
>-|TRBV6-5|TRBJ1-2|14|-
CASSYTPGDYGYTF
TGTGCCAGCAGTTATACTCCAGGGGACTATGGCTACACCTTC
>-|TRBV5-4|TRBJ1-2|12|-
CASSAQTGGYTF
TGTGCCAGCAGCGCACAAACGGGTGGCTACACCTTC
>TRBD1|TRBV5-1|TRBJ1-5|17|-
CASSLASGTASNQPQHF
TGCGCCAGCAGCTTGGCCTCGGGGACAGCTAGCAATCAGCCCCAGCATTTT
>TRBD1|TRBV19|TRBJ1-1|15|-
CASSPRGQGKTEAFF
TGTGCCAGTAGTCCCAGAGGACAGGGCAAGACTGAAGCTTTCTTT
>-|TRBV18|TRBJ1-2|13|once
CASSPDTNYGYTF
TGTGCCAGCTCACCTGACACTAACTATGGCTACACCTTC
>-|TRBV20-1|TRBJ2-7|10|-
CSASRGEQYF
TGCAGTGCTAGCCGCGGCGAGCAGTACTTC
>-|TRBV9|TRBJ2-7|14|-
CASSVEQGAYEQYF
TGTGCCAGCAGCGTAGAACAGGGCGCTTACGAGCAGTACTTC
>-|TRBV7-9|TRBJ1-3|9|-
CASSLRSYF
TGTGCCAGCAGCTTACGTAGCTATTTT
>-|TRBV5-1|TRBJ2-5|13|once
CASSLAPEETQYF
TGCGCCAGCAGCTTGGCTCCAGAAGAGACCCAGTACTTC
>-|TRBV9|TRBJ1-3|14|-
CASSSGQSGNTIYF
TGTGCCAGCAGCTCTGGACAGTCTGGAAACACCATATATTTT
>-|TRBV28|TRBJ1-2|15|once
CASSRGNPLYYGYTF
TGTGCCAGCTCCCGGGGGAACCCCCTATATTATGGCTACACCTTC
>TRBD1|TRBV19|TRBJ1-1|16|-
CASSTFGTGRNTEAFF
TGTGCCAGTAGTACGTTCGGGACAGGGAGGAACACTGAAGCTTTCTTT
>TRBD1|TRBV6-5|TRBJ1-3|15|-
CARDRVRPKGNTIYF
TGTGCCAGAGACAGGGTAAGGCCGAAAGGAAACACCATATATTTT
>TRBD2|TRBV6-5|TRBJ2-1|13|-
CASSYRGDNEQFF
TGTGCCAGCAGTTATCGGGGGGACAATGAGCAGTTCTTC
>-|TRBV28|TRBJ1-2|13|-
CASSSQVGYGYTF
TGTGCCAGCAGTTCCCAGGTCGGCTATGGCTACACCTTC
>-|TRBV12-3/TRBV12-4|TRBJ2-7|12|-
CASSPSSYEQYF
TGTGCCAGCAGTCCCTCCTCCTACGAGCAGTACTTC
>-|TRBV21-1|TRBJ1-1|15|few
CARASQVGSRTEAFF
TGTGCCAGGGCCAGTCAGGTTGGCAGTAGGACTGAAGCTTTCTTT
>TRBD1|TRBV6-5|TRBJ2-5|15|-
CASIRDRVGQETQYF
TGTGCCAGCATAAGGGACAGGGTTGGCCAAGAGACCCAGTACTTC
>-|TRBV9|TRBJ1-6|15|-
CASSVLGEHNSPLHF
TGTGCCAGCAGCGTCCTCGGGGAACATAATTCACCCCTCCACTTT
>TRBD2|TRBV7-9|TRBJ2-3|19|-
CASSPLPLAGALSTDTQYF
TGTGCCAGCAGCCCCCTCCCCCTAGCGGGGGCCTTAAGCACAGATACGCAGTATTTT
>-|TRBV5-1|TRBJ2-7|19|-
CASSLGPGRTSAGSYEQYF
TGCGCCAGCAGCTTGGGCCCCGGTCGGACTTCGGCGGGATCCTACGAGCAGTACTTC
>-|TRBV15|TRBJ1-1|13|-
CATSRDFDKRAFF
TGTGCCACCAGCAGAGATTTCGACAAGCGGGCTTTCTTT
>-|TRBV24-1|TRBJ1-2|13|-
CATSATTSYGYTF
TGTGCCACCAGTGCTACCACCTCCTATGGCTACACCTTC
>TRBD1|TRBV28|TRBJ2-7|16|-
CASSLAGQGADYEQYF
TGTGCCAGCAGTTTAGCGGGACAGGGAGCGGACTACGAGCAGTACTTC
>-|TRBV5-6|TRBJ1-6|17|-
CASSIRPLTETNSPLHF
TGTGCCAGCAGCATTAGACCGTTGACAGAAACCAATTCACCCCTCCACTTT
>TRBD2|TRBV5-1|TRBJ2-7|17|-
CASALWSGGPSFYEQYF
TGCGCCAGCGCTTTATGGAGCGGGGGGCCCTCATTCTACGAGCAGTACTTC
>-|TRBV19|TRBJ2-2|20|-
CASSIRLGWREEGNTGELFF
TGTGCCAGTAGTATTAGACTAGGATGGAGAGAGGAAGGGAACACCGGGGAGCTGTTTTTT
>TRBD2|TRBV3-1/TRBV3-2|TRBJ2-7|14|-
CASSRTSGAYEQYF
TGTGCCAGCAGTCGGACTAGCGGGGCCTACGAGCAGTACTTC
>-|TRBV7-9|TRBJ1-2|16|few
CASSLYRPLSNYGYTF
TGTGCCAGCAGCTTATACAGACCGTTATCGAACTATGGCTACACCTTC
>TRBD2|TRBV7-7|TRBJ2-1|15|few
CASSLASGAYNEQFF
TGTGCTAGCAGCTTAGCTAGCGGGGCCTACAATGAGCAGTTCTTC
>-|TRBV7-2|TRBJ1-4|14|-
CASSLATGVEKLFF
TGTGCCAGCAGCTTAGCGACCGGGGTTGAAAAACTGTTTTTT
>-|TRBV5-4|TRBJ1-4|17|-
CASSLGRGGREFEKLFF
TGTGCCAGCAGCTTGGGCCGGGGCGGGAGGGAATTTGAAAAACTGTTTTTT
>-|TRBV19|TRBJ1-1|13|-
CASSADRGTEAFF
TGTGCCAGTAGTGCAGACCGGGGGACTGAAGCTTTCTTT
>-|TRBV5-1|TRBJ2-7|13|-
CASTSAGGYEQYF
TGCGCCAGCACGAGCGCCGGAGGCTACGAGCAGTACTTC
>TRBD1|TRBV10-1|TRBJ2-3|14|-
CASSGRTGLDTQYF
TGCGCCAGCAGTGGACGGACAGGGTTGGATACGCAGTATTTT
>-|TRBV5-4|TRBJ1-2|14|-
CASSSEDQGYGYTF
TGTGCCAGCAGCTCTGAAGACCAGGGCTATGGCTACACCTTC
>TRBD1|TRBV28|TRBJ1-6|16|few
CASTTPPGQENSPLHF
TGTGCCAGCACCACTCCCCCGGGACAGGAAAATTCACCCCTCCACTTT
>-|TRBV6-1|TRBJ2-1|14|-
CASSESGQNFVQFF
TGTGCCAGCAGTGAATCTGGGCAGAACTTTGTGCAGTTCTTC
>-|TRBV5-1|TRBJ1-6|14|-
CASSFTGDNSPLHF
TGCGCCAGCAGCTTTACGGGAGATAATTCACCCCTCCACTTT
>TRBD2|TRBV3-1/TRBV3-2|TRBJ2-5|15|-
CASSQGAGDQETQYF
TGTGCCAGCAGCCAAGGAGCGGGGGACCAAGAGACCCAGTACTTC